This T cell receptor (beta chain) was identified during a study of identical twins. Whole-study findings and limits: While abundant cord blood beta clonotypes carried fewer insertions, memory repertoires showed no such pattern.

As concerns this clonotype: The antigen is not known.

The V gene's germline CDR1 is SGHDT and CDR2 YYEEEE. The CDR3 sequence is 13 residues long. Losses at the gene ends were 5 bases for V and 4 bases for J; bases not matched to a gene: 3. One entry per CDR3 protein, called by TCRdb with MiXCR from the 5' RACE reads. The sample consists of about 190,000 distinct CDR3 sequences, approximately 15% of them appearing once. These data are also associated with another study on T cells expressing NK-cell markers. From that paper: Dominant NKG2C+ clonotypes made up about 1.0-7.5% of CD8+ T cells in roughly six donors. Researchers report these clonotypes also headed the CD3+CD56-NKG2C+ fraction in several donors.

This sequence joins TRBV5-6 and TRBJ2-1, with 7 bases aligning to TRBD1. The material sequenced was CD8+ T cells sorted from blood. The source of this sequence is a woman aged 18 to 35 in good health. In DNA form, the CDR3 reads TGTGCCAGCAGTGAACAGGGGTACAATGAGCAGTTCTTC. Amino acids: CASSEQGYNEQFF.